These 12 T cell receptor beta chains came from one sample sequenced in a study of OX40 agonist ivuxolimab in advanced cancers. Clones were read by immunoSEQ multiplex PCR, and TCRdb kept only the in-frame ones, dropping some. The data show about 58,000 clones, approximately 80% seen once. Sequences were derived from CD4+ or CD8+ T cells sorted from blood, sampled in a trial of the OX40 agonist ivuxolimab. The receptor set was obtained from an adult with an advanced solid tumor such as melanoma, head and neck, liver or kidney cancer.

The chain has TRBV6-1 and TRBJ1-2; D is unclear. Trimming pared 6 bases from V and 8 bases from J, leaving 13 bases between. The CDR3 length is 12 residues. Per the germline V gene, CDR1 is MNHNS and CDR2 is SASEGT. The CDR3 spells CASRDMVVGYTF. Here the CDR3 DNA reads TGTGCCAGCAGAGACATGGTCGTGGGCTACACCTTC.

The chain recombines TRBV9 with TRBJ2-7, with TRBD1 matching 8 bases. The V gene end was trimmed by 4 bases and the J gene end by 3 bases; junction bases not matched to a gene: 6. CDR3 length: 14 residues. The germline CDR1 and CDR2 sequences are SGDLS and YYNGEE. CDR3 amino acids: CASSLGDRNYEQYF. CDR3 bases: TGTGCCAGCAGCTTAGGGGACAGGAACTACGAGCAGTACTTC.

The V gene is TRBV7-3, the J gene TRBJ2-3; 12 bases line up with TRBD2. Looked up from germline, CDR1 is SGHTA and CDR2 is FQGTGA. CDR3 length equals 16 residues. J was trimmed by 4 bases and V by 5 bases; bases with no gene match: 7. The CDR3 coding sequence is TGTGCCAGCAGCCCCCGACTAGCGGGAGATGCAGATACGCAGTATTTT. Translated, it gives CASSPRLAGDADTQYF.

The V call is TRBV6-6, the J call TRBJ2-7; D is perhaps TRBD2 (6 bases). The CDR3 spans 14 residues. In germline, CDR1 is MNHNY, CDR2 SVGAGI (reference sequence). Trimming stripped 6 bases from V and 0 bases from J, with 12 bases between. As DNA, the CDR3 is TGTGCCAGCAGGCCGGGACTGAGCTCCTACGAGCAGTACGTC. Translation: CASRPGLSSYEQYV.

The chain links TRBV7-8 to TRBJ2-7; 7 positions match TRBD2. With V trimmed by 1 base and J by 6 bases, 9 bases remained unmatched. The CDR3 runs to 15 residues. The germline V gene has CDR1 SGHVS and CDR2 FQNEAQ. The CDR3 sequence: CASSLGRGLAAEQYF. The CDR3 DNA sequence: TGTGCCAGCAGCTTAGGAAGGGGTCTAGCGGCCGAGCAGTACTTC.

V usage is TRBV6-5 and J usage is TRBJ1-2; D is ambiguous. Trimming took 5 bases from V and 4 from J, leaving 14 bases between them. The CDR3 runs to 14 residues. Germline loops: CDR1 MNHEY, CDR2 SVGAGI. The DNA for the CDR3 is TGTGCCAGCAGTCTGCTCGAGCCTAGCTATGGCTACACCTTC. This translates into CASSLLEPSYGYTF.

The sample holds a few counts of this clone. This chain joins TRBV7-2 and TRBJ2-5; the match to TRBD2 covers 13 bases. Germline V gives CDR1 SGHTA, CDR2 FQGNSA. V trimming: 5 bases; J trimming: 5 bases; junction bases outside the gene matches: 8. This CDR3 is 16 amino acids long. CDR3 DNA: TGTGCCAGCAGCCCTTGGACTAGCGGGAGAAAGGAGACCCAGTACTTC. Its protein product is CASSPWTSGRKETQYF.

The V gene is TRBV2, the J gene TRBJ1-1, with unresolved D. The CDR3 has 13 amino acids. Trimming stripped 1 base from V and 5 bases from J, with 8 bases between. The germline gives CDR1 SNHLY, CDR2 FYNNEI. CDR3 DNA: TGTGCCAGCAGTGAAGAGACCGAGACTGAAGCTTTCTTT. Protein product: CASSEETETEAFF.

The chain is built from TRBV5-4 and TRBJ2-3, with 9 nucleotides matching TRBD2. Germline V gene lookup returns CDR1 SGHNT and CDR2 YYREEE (reference sequence). Unmatched junction bases numbered 9, after V lost 1 base and J lost 3 bases. This CDR3 contains 17 residues. The DNA of the CDR3 is TGTGCCAGCAGCTTGTCAAGTCTAGCGGGATGGACAGATACGCAGTATTTT. Its protein is CASSLSSLAGWTDTQYF.

V is TRBV5-5 and J is TRBJ1-1; the match to TRBD1 covers 7 bases. The V gene end was trimmed by 4 bases and the J gene end by 5 bases; junction bases not matched to a gene: 14. The germline V gene has CDR1 SGHKS and CDR2 YYEKEE (reference sequence). The CDR3 totals 16 residues. In DNA form, the CDR3 reads TGTGCCAGCAGCCCACAGACAGGGTCGAAGAGGACTGAAGCTTTCTTT. Its protein is CASSPQTGSKRTEAFF.

V and J are TRBV5-1 and TRBJ1-1, with no clear D. Trimming pared 1 base from V and 0 bases from J, leaving 13 bases between. The CDR3 runs to 16 residues. Germline CDR1 and CDR2: SGHRS and YFSETQ. The CDR3 DNA reads as TGCGCCAGCAGCTTGAACTCAGCCTCGATGAACACTGAAGCTTTCTTT. The encoded protein is CASSLNSASMNTEAFF.

This chain connects TRBV5-1 to TRBJ2-2; D gene ambiguous. The ends were cut back, 0 bases at V and 2 bases at J, with 11 bases in the middle. Germline loops: CDR1 SGHRS, CDR2 YFSETQ. The CDR3 sequence is 16 residues long. The CDR3 DNA follows: TGCGCCAGCAGCTTGGGTGGCCACGAAAACACCGGGGAGCTGTTTTTT. This sequence encodes CASSLGGHENTGELFF.